These T cell receptor beta chains were read from a single sample in a study of blood T cell repertoires in COVID-19. Some clones are missing from TCRdb's copy, which holds only in-frame ones; the method was immunoSEQ multiplex PCR. The sample records fewer than 400,000 clones, around 86% being singletons. Sequenced input: PBMCs or T cells enriched from blood (not recorded which). The origin of the receptors is a man aged 30 to 39 who had recovered from COVID-19. The conserved cysteine and the conserved F or W are not part of the CDR3 here. The D gene is left open where the match is weak.

V gene	J gene	D gene	CDR3 protein
TRBV24-1	TRBJ2-3	-	ATSQISADTQY
TRBV6-4	TRBJ1-1	-	ASSADRSNTEAF
TRBV6-4	TRBJ2-1	-	ASSSRGGTYNEQF
TRBV4-1	TRBJ2-4	-	ASSQVGPDLLAKNIQY
TRBV2	TRBJ2-5	-	ASSEGRVETQY
TRBV12-3/TRBV12-4	TRBJ1-2	-	ASSSPGDSGYT
TRBV28	TRBJ1-1	-	ASTLGGAVNTEAF
TRBV24-1	TRBJ2-6	-	ATSDSLQYSGANVLT
TRBV18	TRBJ1-4	TRBD1	ASSPASQGYNEKLF
TRBV2	TRBJ2-3	-	ASNSVRDTQY
TRBV7-9	TRBJ2-1	-	ASSLMERQF
TRBV13	TRBJ2-2	-	ASSLFLQSEGQHTGELF
TRBV28	TRBJ2-1	-	ASRLDFNEQF
TRBV2	TRBJ1-2	-	ASSDWQGSGYGYT
TRBV3-1/TRBV3-2	TRBJ2-3	TRBD2	ASSHGPKLTSGSPDTQY
TRBV7-9	TRBJ2-7	TRBD2	ASSQEGLADSSYEQY
TRBV2	TRBJ2-5	-	ASSQMRGQETQY
TRBV2	TRBJ1-6	TRBD1	ASRLDRGNSYNSPLH
TRBV18	TRBJ1-5	-	ASSPSGGNNQPQH
TRBV7-2	TRBJ2-5	TRBD2	ASSLGPAGGPRQTQY
TRBV6-1	TRBJ1-2	TRBD1	ASSEGTGLYGYT
TRBV5-3	TRBJ1-2	-	ARSPRSARGYT
TRBV7-9	TRBJ1-4	-	ASSPPSVNNEKLF
TRBV15	TRBJ2-7	TRBD1	ATSRAGQGYEQY
TRBV10-1	TRBJ1-3	-	ASSTTTELSGNTIY
TRBV11-2	TRBJ2-7	TRBD1	ASSLGQGEQY
TRBV3-1/TRBV3-2	TRBJ2-5	TRBD2	ASSPGGLAGGETQY
TRBV18	TRBJ1-2	TRBD1	ASSPSRQGARDGYT
TRBV10-1	TRBJ1-5	TRBD1	ASSERTGLGQPQH
TRBV19	TRBJ1-2	-	ASSIPSGGYT
TRBV11-3	TRBJ2-5	TRBD2	ASSPFSASGRTGQETQY
TRBV24-1	TRBJ2-1	-	ATSNGGLGQF
TRBV15	TRBJ2-3	-	ATARPLGADTQY
TRBV19	TRBJ1-1	-	ASSIWGRLGMNTEAF
TRBV4-2	TRBJ2-1	TRBD2	ASSQGTLAGGPSSYNEQF
TRBV27	TRBJ2-5	TRBD2	ASSLNGGTAGVTQY
TRBV2	TRBJ2-3	TRBD2	ASNEGLATDTQY
TRBV28	TRBJ2-5	TRBD1	ASSEQGAWGTQY
TRBV7-9	TRBJ2-3	-	ASSLSAGLTTDTQY
TRBV5-1	TRBJ2-1	-	ASSLAGEPGNEQF
TRBV3-1/TRBV3-2	TRBJ2-7	-	ASSLRTDSYEQY
TRBV5-1	TRBJ1-2	-	ASRPQGPGYT